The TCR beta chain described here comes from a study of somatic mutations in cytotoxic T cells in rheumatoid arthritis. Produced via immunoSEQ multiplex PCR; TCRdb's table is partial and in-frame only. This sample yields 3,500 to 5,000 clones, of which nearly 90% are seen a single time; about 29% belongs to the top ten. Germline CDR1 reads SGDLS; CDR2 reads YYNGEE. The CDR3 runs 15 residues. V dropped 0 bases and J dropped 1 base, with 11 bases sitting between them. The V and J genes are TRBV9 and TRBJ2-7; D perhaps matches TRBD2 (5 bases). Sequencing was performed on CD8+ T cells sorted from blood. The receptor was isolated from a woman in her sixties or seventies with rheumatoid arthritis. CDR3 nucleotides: TGTGCCAGCAGCGTAGGGGTGGGAGAGTCCTACGAGCAGTACTTC. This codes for CASSVGVGESYEQYF.